The source of this T cell receptor beta chain is a study of cytomegalovirus exposure and HLA in healthy donors. Study at large: The 120 validation repertoires matched the 650 to 850 first-cohort repertoires in platform, a later analysis reported. Findings of the study overall: Three CMV-associated chains were confirmed in vitro to be specific for CMV antigens. Most observed TCR sequences were rare, whereas some public TCRs were detected in many donors. The listing of 150 to 200 TCR beta chains classed them as cytomegalovirus-associated.

The table came from immunoSEQ multiplex PCR; TCRdb's copy has only in-frame clones and leaves some out. The table shows around 150,000 clones, with 89% occurring only once. In regard to this clone: What it binds is not known.

V shed 4 bases and J 4 bases; nucleotides not matched to a gene: 6. The germline V gene encodes CDR1 MNHNS and CDR2 SASEGT. This CDR3 contains 15 residues. This chain connects TRBV6-1 to TRBJ1-4, with TRBD1 identical over 7 bases. This sequence was found in a man between 18 and 35 years old in good health and CMV-seropositive. The source material was PBMCs. CDR3 in amino acids: CASSASGTVNEKLFF. CDR3 nucleotides: TGTGCCAGCAGTGCCTCCGGGACAGTTAATGAAAAACTGTTTTTT.